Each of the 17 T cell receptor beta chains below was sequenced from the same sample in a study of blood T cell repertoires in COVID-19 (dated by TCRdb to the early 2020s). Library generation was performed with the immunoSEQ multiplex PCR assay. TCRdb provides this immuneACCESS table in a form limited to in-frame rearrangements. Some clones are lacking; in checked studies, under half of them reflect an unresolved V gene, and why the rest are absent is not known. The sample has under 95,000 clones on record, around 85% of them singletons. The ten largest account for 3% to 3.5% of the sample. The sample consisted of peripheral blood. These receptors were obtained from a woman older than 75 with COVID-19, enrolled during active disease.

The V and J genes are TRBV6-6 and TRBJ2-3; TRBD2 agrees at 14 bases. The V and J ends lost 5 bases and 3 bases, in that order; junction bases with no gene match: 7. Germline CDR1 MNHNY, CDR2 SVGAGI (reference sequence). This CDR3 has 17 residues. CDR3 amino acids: CASSPGLAGVGTDTQYF. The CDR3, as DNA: TGTGCCAGCAGTCCGGGACTAGCGGGGGTCGGTACAGATACGCAGTATTTT.

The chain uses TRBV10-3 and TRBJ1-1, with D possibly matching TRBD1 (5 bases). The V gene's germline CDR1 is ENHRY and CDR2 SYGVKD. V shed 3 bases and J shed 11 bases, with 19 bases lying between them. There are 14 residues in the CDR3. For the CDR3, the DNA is TGTGCCATCAGTGATCTTCGACAGTCTCTGGGGGCTTTCTTT. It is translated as CAISDLRQSLGAFF.

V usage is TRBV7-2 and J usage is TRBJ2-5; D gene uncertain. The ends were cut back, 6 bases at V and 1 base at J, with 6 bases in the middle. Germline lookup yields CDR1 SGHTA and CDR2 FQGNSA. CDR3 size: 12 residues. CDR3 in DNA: TGTGCCAGCAGTGAGATCCAAGAGACCCAGTACTTC. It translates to CASSEIQETQYF.

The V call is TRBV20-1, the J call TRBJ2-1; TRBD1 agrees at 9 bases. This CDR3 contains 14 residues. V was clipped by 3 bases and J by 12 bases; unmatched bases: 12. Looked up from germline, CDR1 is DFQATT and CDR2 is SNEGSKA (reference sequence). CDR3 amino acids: CSASYPGQGFGQFF. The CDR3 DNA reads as TGCAGTGCTAGTTACCCGGGACAGGGCTTCGGGCAGTTCTTC.

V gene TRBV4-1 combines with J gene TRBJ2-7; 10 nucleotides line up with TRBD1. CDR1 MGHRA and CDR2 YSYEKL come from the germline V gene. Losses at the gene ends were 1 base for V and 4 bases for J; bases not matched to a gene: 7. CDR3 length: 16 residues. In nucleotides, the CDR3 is TGCGCCAGCAGCCAAGCCCCGGGACAGGGGATATACGAGCAGTACTTC. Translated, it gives CASSQAPGQGIYEQYF.

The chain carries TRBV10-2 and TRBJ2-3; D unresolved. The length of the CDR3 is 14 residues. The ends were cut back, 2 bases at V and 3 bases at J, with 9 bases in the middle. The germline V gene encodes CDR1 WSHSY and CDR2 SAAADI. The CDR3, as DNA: TGCGCCAGCAGTGAGCCCGAGGTAACAGATACGCAGTATTTT. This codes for CASSEPEVTDTQYF.

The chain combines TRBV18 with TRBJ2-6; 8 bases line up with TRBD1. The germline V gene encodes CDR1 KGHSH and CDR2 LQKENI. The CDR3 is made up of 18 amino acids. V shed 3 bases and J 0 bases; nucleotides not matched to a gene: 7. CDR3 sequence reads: CASSPWDRSHSGANVLTF. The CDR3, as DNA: TGTGCCAGCTCACCCTGGGACAGGAGCCACTCTGGGGCCAACGTCCTGACTTTC.

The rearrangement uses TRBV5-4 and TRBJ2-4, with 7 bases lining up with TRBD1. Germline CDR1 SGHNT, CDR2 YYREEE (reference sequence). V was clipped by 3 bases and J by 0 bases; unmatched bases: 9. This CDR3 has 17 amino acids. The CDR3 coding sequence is TGTGCCAGCAGCTCAACAGGGGTCGGACTAGCCAAAAACATTCAGTACTTC. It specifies CASSSTGVGLAKNIQYF.

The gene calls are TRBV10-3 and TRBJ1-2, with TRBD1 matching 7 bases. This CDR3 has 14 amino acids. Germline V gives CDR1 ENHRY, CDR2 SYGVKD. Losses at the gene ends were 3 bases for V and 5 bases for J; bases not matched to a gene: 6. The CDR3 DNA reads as TGTGCCATCAGTGACGACAGGGTGAGGTATGGCTACACCTTC. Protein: CAISDDRVRYGYTF.

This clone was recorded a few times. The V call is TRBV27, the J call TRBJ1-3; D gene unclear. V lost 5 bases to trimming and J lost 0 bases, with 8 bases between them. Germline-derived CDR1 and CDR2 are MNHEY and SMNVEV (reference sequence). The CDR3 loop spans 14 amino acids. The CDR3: CASSEGSSGNTIYF. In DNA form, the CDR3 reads TGTGCCAGCAGTGAGGGAAGCTCTGGAAACACCATATATTTT.

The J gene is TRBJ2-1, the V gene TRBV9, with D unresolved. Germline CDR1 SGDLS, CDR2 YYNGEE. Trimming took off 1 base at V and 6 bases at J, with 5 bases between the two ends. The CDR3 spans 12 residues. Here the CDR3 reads CASSVMSNEQFF. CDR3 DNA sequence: TGTGCCAGCAGCGTAATGAGCAATGAGCAGTTCTTC.

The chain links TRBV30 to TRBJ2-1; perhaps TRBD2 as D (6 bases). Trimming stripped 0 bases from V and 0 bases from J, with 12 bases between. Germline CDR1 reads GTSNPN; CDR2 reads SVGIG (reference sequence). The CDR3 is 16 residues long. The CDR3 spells CAWSVRGSGSYNEQFF. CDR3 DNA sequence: TGTGCCTGGAGTGTCCGAGGTAGCGGCTCCTACAATGAGCAGTTCTTC.

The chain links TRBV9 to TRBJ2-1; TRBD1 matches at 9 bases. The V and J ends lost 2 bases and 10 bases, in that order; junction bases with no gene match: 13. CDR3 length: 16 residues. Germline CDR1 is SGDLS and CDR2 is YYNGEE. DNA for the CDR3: TGTGCCAGCAGCGTGGGAGGTGGGACAGGGTCCCAAGAGCAGTTCTTC. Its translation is CASSVGGGTGSQEQFF. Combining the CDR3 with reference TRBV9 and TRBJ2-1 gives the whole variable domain DSGVTQTPKHLITATGQRVTLRCSPRSGDLSVYWYQQSLDQGLQFLIQYYNGEERAKGNILERFSAQQFPDLHSELNLSSLELGDSALYFCASSVGGGTGSQEQFFGPGTRLTVL.

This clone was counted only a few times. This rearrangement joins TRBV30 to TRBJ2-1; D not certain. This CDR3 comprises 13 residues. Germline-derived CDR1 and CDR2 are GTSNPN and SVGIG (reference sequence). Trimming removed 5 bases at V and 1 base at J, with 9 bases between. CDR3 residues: CAWGRFSYNEQFF. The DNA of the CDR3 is TGTGCCTGGGGACGGTTTTCCTACAATGAGCAGTTCTTC.

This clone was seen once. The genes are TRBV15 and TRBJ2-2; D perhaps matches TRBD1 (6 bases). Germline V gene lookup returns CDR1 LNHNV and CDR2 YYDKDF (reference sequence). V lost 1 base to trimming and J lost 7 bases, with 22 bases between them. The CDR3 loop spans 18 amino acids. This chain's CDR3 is CATSRAGTWNPGGGELFF. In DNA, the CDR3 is TGTGCCACCAGCAGAGCCGGGACATGGAACCCCGGAGGCGGGGAGCTGTTTTTT.

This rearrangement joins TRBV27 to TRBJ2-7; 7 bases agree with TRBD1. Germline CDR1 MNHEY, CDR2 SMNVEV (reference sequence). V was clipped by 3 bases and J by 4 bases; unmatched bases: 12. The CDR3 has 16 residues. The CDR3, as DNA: TGTGCCAGCAGTTTGGTAGTTGGGACAGCCTTGTACGAGCAGTACTTC. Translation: CASSLVVGTALYEQYF.

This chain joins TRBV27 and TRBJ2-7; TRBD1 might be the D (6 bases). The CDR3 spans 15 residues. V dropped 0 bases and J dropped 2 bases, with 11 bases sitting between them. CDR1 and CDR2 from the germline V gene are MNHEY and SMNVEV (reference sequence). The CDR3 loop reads CASSLSGGGTYEQYF. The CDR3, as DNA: TGTGCCAGCAGTTTATCGGGTGGGGGCACCTACGAGCAGTACTTC.